The next 27 T cell receptor beta chains were all read from a single sample in a study of spatial heterogeneity in lung cancer. TCRdb analysed the 5' RACE reads with MiXCR anew, one entry per CDR3 protein. This sample has about 120,000 distinct CDR3 sequences, with 10% to 15% found just once. The sample's time point: blood at routine non-recurrence follow-up after resection. TCRs were sequenced from unsorted whole RNA of tumor, nontumor lung or PBMC. The specimen was PBMCs, collected at follow-up. The receptors stem from a male donor with early-stage non-small cell lung cancer.

The CDR3 DNA reads TGCGCCAGCAGCTTGTCAGGAATCCAAGAGACCCAGTACTTC. The encoded protein is CASSLSGIQETQYF. The chain has TRBV5-1 and TRBJ2-5; D uncertain. The V end was cut by 1 base, the J end by 1 base, with 8 bases between. This CDR3 spans 14 amino acids. The germline CDR1 and CDR2 sequences are SGHRS and YFSETQ.

The V gene is TRBV6-1, the J gene TRBJ2-6; unclear D gene. Germline loops: CDR1 MNHNS, CDR2 SASEGT. The germline V and J ends were trimmed by 3 bases and 0 bases, with 12 bases remaining between them. The CDR3 loop spans 17 amino acids. The CDR3 is CASSEGRLYSGANVLTF. The DNA of the CDR3 is TGTGCCAGCAGTGAGGGCAGGCTTTACTCTGGGGCCAACGTCCTGACTTTC.

A note on this clonotype: Given a much more abundant clone one base away, this may be a read error. The V call is TRBV30, the J call TRBJ1-1; TRBD1 is a possible D gene (6 bases). The CDR3 covers 12 residues. The V gene's germline CDR1 is GTSNPN and CDR2 SVGIG (reference sequence). CDR3 loop: CVWEGGRTEAFF. The CDR3 DNA follows: TGTGTCTGGGAGGGGGGTCGGACTGAAGCTTTCTTT.

The table lists this clonotype with a few counts. The chain carries TRBV10-3 and TRBJ2-3; 9 nucleotides match TRBD1. J was trimmed by 3 bases and V by 6 bases; bases with no gene match: 4. Germline V lookup: CDR1 ENHRY, CDR2 SYGVKD. This CDR3 is 14 amino acids long. The CDR3 bases are TGTGCCATCAGCCGGGACAGGGAAACAGATACGCAGTATTTT. Translation gives CAISRDRETDTQYF.

This clonotype appeared many times. This chain joins TRBV7-9 and TRBJ2-3; 8 nucleotides agree with TRBD1. The CDR3 extends over 15 amino acids. The germline gives CDR1 SEHNR, CDR2 FQNEAQ (reference sequence). V shed 7 bases and J 1 base; nucleotides not matched to a gene: 7. DNA for the CDR3: TGTGCCAGCATCCAGGGGGGACAGGGCACAGATACGCAGTATTTT. This gives the protein CASIQGGQGTDTQYF.

This clonotype was recorded a few times. The chain couples TRBV4-3 to TRBJ2-2, with a weak D call TRBD2 (5 bases). CDR1 and CDR2 (germline): LGHNA, YSLEER. Trimming pared 2 bases from V and 0 bases from J, leaving 7 bases between. The CDR3 totals 15 residues. CDR3: CASSQSGPNTGELFF. The CDR3 coding sequence is TGCGCCAGCAGCCAAAGCGGACCGAACACCGGGGAGCTGTTTTTT.

This clonotype was observed many times. This sequence joins TRBV28 and TRBJ2-1; D gene uncertain. The CDR3 is 17 amino acids. V was cut by 5 bases and J by 0 bases, with 17 bases left in between. Germline lookup yields CDR1 MDHEN and CDR2 SYDVKM. CDR3 bases: TGTGCCAGCAGTCTCCGCCTGCCAGGCAGCTCCTACAATGAGCAGTTCTTC. This translates into CASSLRLPGSSYNEQFF.

J is TRBJ1-6 and V is TRBV20-1; maybe TRBD1 (5 bases). The V end lost 3 bases, the J end lost 3 bases, and 12 bases lay between the germline ends. CDR1 is DFQATT and CDR2 is SNEGSKA in the germline V gene (reference sequence). The CDR3 spans 15 residues. The CDR3 nucleotides are TGCAGTGCTAGTGTCCAGGGCCTCTATAATTCACCCCTCCACTTT. Translating gives CSASVQGLYNSPLHF.

This clonotype was detected many times. This chain links TRBV12-3 or TRBV12-4 with TRBJ1-4, with 9 bases identical to TRBD1. V dropped 5 bases and J dropped 8; count of bases not matched to a gene: 9. CDR3 length equals 15 residues. The CDR3 loop reads CASSPDRGVGEKLFF. CDR3 DNA sequence: TGTGCCAGCAGTCCAGACAGGGGGGTTGGCGAAAAACTGTTTTTT.

This clonotype was seen a few times. The rearrangement joins TRBV11-2 to TRBJ1-5; D remains ambiguous. Trimming removed 4 bases at V and 2 bases at J, with 9 bases between. CDR1 is SGHAT, CDR2 FQNNGV, per germline. The CDR3 covers 14 residues. CDR3 DNA sequence: TGTGCCAGCAGCTCCCCCGGCGGCAATCAGCCCCAGCATTTT. It yields the protein CASSSPGGNQPQHF.

In its sample, this clonotype was seen many times. The CDR3 region is CASSYSTEYEQYF. The CDR3 DNA sequence: TGTGCCAGCAGTTACTCGACAGAATACGAGCAGTACTTC. V gene TRBV6-5 combines with J gene TRBJ2-7, with a weak D call TRBD1 (5 bases). CDR1 is MNHEY, CDR2 SVGAGI, per germline. The V and J ends lost 0 bases and 4 bases respectively, with 7 bases between them. This CDR3 contains 13 residues.

The chain has TRBV4-2 and TRBJ1-4; 9 nucleotides line up with TRBD1. The germline gives CDR1 LGHNA, CDR2 YNFKEQ. This CDR3 has 17 residues. With V trimmed by 0 bases and J by 5 bases, 7 bases remained unmatched. The CDR3 DNA sequence: TGTGCCAGCAGCCAAGATTTCGGGACAGGGACGAATGAAAAACTGTTTTTT. This gives the protein CASSQDFGTGTNEKLFF.

The genes are TRBV28 and TRBJ2-7, with D perhaps being TRBD1 or TRBD2 (5 bases each). This CDR3 comprises 14 residues. The germline V gene has CDR1 MDHEN and CDR2 SYDVKM. V was shortened by 5 bases and J by 3 bases, with 14 bases between the two germline ends. The CDR3 DNA follows: TGTGCCAGCAGTCCATCGGGACGGAACTACGAGCAGTACTTC. It encodes CASSPSGRNYEQYF.

This clonotype was counted between two and nine times. This chain uses TRBV28 with TRBJ1-2, with D possibly being TRBD1 (5 bases). The length of the CDR3 is 14 residues. The ends were cut back, 5 bases at V and 4 bases at J, with 14 bases in the middle. Germline assignment: CDR1 MDHEN and CDR2 SYDVKM. The CDR3 sequence: CASSGGVPRYGYTF. In nucleotides, the CDR3 is TGTGCCAGCAGTGGGGGGGTTCCCCGCTATGGCTACACCTTC.

In this sample, this clonotype turned up many times. The rearrangement uses TRBV11-2 and TRBJ2-3; D gene unclear. The germline CDR1 and CDR2 sequences are SGHAT and FQNNGV. V was cut by 2 bases and J by 2 bases, with 11 bases left in between. This CDR3 region has 15 residues. CDR3: CASSLLGRDTDTQYF. CDR3 DNA: TGTGCCAGCAGCTTATTAGGGCGCGACACAGATACGCAGTATTTT.

This clonotype was recorded at least ten times. V usage is TRBV29-1 and J usage is TRBJ2-5; D is unclear. V was cut by 6 bases and J by 5 bases, with 7 bases left in between. This CDR3 is built from 10 residues. Germline V gene data show CDR1 as SQVTM and CDR2 as ANQGSEA. CDR3 DNA: TGCAGCGTCCCTGGGGAGACCCAGTACTTC. It is translated as CSVPGETQYF.

The sample holds a few counts of this clonotype. The J gene is TRBJ1-6, the V gene TRBV20-1, with 7 bases matching TRBD1. V lost 0 bases, J lost 4 bases, and 0 bases stayed unmatched. This CDR3 has 14 amino acids. Germline CDR1 is DFQATT and CDR2 is SNEGSKA (reference sequence). CDR3 protein: CSARDRGYNSPLHF. In nucleotides, the CDR3 is TGCAGTGCTAGAGACAGGGGGTATAATTCACCCCTCCACTTT.

In this sample, this clonotype turned up a few times. The chain carries TRBV3-1 and TRBJ2-1; D may be TRBD1 or TRBD2 (5 bases each). The V gene lost 0 bases and the J gene lost 4 bases, with 16 bases spanning the gap. Germline CDR1 is LGHDT and CDR2 is YNNKEL (reference sequence). This CDR3 has 17 amino acids. In nucleotides, the CDR3 is TGTGCCAGCAGCCAAGATCTAAGGGGACCTATTTACAATGAGCAGTTCTTC. The encoded protein is CASSQDLRGPIYNEQFF.

This clonotype was counted ten times or more. The chain has TRBV12-3 or TRBV12-4 and TRBJ2-3; 8 bases are shared with TRBD2. V dropped 5 bases and J dropped 1; count of bases not matched to a gene: 5. The CDR3 contains 15 residues. CDR3 protein: CASSPTAGGTDTQYF. In DNA, the CDR3 is TGTGCCAGCAGTCCGACAGCGGGGGGCACAGATACGCAGTATTTT.

This clonotype has at least ten counts. The V call is TRBV28, the J call TRBJ1-2; D uncertain. This CDR3 spans 11 amino acids. Germline V gives CDR1 MDHEN, CDR2 SYDVKM. With 2 bases removed from V and 4 bases from J, the gap between germline ends came to 2 bases. CDR3 protein: CASSLAYGYTF. The CDR3 nucleotides are TGTGCCAGCAGTTTAGCCTATGGCTACACCTTC.

The chain recombines TRBV27 with TRBJ1-2, with TRBD1 identical over 8 bases. The CDR3 spans 13 residues. The germline CDR1 and CDR2 sequences are MNHEY and SMNVEV (reference sequence). With V trimmed by 3 bases and J by 7 bases, 4 bases remained unmatched. The CDR3 loop reads CASSLNRGSGYTF. CDR3 bases: TGTGCCAGCAGTTTGAACAGGGGGAGTGGCTACACCTTC.

This clonotype was seen ten or more times. CDR3: CASSLWRGRLTDEQYF. DNA for the CDR3: TGTGCCAGCAGTTTATGGAGGGGGCGTTTGACCGACGAGCAGTACTTC. The chain carries TRBV27 and TRBJ2-7, with a weak D call TRBD1 (7 bases). Between the trimmed V and J ends, which lost 1 base and 5 bases, there was a span of 18 bases. CDR1 and CDR2 from the germline V gene are MNHEY and SMNVEV (reference sequence). The CDR3 covers 16 residues.

This clonotype has more than one count but fewer than ten. J is TRBJ1-1 and V is TRBV5-1; no clear D. Germline V gene data show CDR1 as SGHRS and CDR2 as YFSETQ. V lost 0 bases and J lost 1, with 10 bases in between. The CDR3 spans 15 residues. The CDR3 is CASSLDVLRNTEAFF. The CDR3 DNA is TGCGCCAGCAGCTTGGACGTTTTGAGGAACACTGAAGCTTTCTTT.

This clonotype occurred many times. This rearrangement joins TRBV6-6 to TRBJ1-4, with D possibly being TRBD1 (5 bases). Germline CDR1 and CDR2: MNHNY and SVGAGI (reference sequence). The CDR3 has 14 amino acids. V lost 5 bases, J lost 7 bases, and 14 bases lay in between. The CDR3 DNA is TGTGCCAGCAGTATGGGGACGAAGAGTGAAAAACTGTTTTTT. This encodes CASSMGTKSEKLFF.

This clonotype was recorded at least ten times. CDR3 region: CASSVGGTGTYEQYF. CDR3 coding DNA: TGTGCCAGCAGCGTAGGGGGGACAGGTACCTACGAGCAGTACTTC. The gene calls are TRBV9 and TRBJ2-7; 8 bases are shared with TRBD1. V lost 0 bases and J lost 2; bases outside the gene matches: 4. Germline CDR1 reads SGDLS; CDR2 reads YYNGEE. This CDR3 contains 15 residues. Drawing the rest from reference TRBV9 and TRBJ2-7, the complete variable domain is DSGVTQTPKHLITATGQRVTLRCSPRSGDLSVYWYQQSLDQGLQFLIQYYNGEERAKGNILERFSAQQFPDLHSELNLSSLELGDSALYFCASSVGGTGTYEQYFGPGTRLTVT.

This clonotype occurred a few times. The chain combines TRBV2 with TRBJ1-5; D unclear. The CDR3 sequence is 15 residues long. V was cut by 1 base and J by 0 bases, with 7 bases left in between. The V gene's germline CDR1 is SNHLY and CDR2 FYNNEI. Here the CDR3 DNA reads TGTGCCAGCAGTGAAGGTCAGGCTAGCAATCAGCCCCAGCATTTT. It yields the protein CASSEGQASNQPQHF.

A few counts support this clonotype. The chain links TRBV18 to TRBJ2-7; 8 bases match TRBD1. V gave up 3 bases and J gave up 5 bases; unmatched junction bases: 9. This CDR3 region has 15 residues. In germline, CDR1 is KGHSH, CDR2 LQKENI. CDR3 DNA sequence: TGTGCCAGCTCACCTAGGATAGACAGGGGAAACGAGCAGTACTTC. This codes for CASSPRIDRGNEQYF.